This T cell receptor (beta chain) was recovered during a study of chemoradiotherapy in HPV16-positive cancers. Study outcomes and limitations: During treatment, candidate HPV-specific clones and E7-related motifs expanded in tumor.

Germline V gene sequence: CDR1 SNHLY, CDR2 FYNNEI. This CDR3 comprises 12 residues. V lost 8 bases and J lost 7, with 12 bases in between. Turning to this clone: Its antigen is as yet unknown.

Measured with immunoSEQ multiplex PCR; TCRdb has only the in-frame clones, and not every one. The sample consists of tens of thousands of clones, around 90% of them appearing once. The sequence came from a human donor with HPV-associated anogenital cancer. J is TRBJ2-4 and V is TRBV2; possibly TRBD1 for D (6 bases). Sequenced material: blood, taken from a patient who underwent chemoradiotherapy. Here the CDR3 reads CASYREVNIQYF. CDR3 nucleotide sequence: TGTGCCAGCTACAGGGAAGTTAACATTCAGTACTTC. Full variable domain (outside the CDR3, taken from reference TRBV2 and TRBJ2-4): EPEVTQTPSHQVTQMGQEVILRCVPISNHLYFYWYRQILGQKVEFLVSFYNNEISEKSEIFDDQFSVERPDGSNFTLKIRSTKLEDSAMYFCASYREVNIQYFGAGTRLSVL.